The entry that follows covers one T cell receptor beta chain sequence. The antigen is undetermined. Built from TCR beta cDNA, the libraries had unique molecular identifiers in them. Input amounts of roughly 1 to 10 million T cells were used. These gave approximately 500,000 cDNA molecules, so each molecule approximated one T cell. Via MiXCR, TCRdb re-called the PCR reads, giving one row per CDR3 protein. The sample yields 650,000 to 850,000 distinct CDR3 sequences, roughly 50% seen once. V was pared by 3 bases and J by 2 bases, with 8 bases between. The CDR3 extends over 13 amino acids. Germline loops: CDR1 SGHVS, CDR2 FNYEAQ. This sample is part of a study of post-analysis software for immune sequencing data. General study findings and limits: Roughly 5 TRBV segments were significantly more frequent in patients than in controls. TRBV5-6, TRBV5-1 and TRBV20-1 were among these segments.

This chain connects TRBV7-6 to TRBJ2-7; no clear D gene. The sequenced sample consisted of blood. This TCR came from a girl between 5 and 17 years old with multiple sclerosis. CDR3 in DNA: TGTGCCAGCAGCTTCCCTAGTGCCTACGAGCAGTACTTC. This gives the protein CASSFPSAYEQYF.